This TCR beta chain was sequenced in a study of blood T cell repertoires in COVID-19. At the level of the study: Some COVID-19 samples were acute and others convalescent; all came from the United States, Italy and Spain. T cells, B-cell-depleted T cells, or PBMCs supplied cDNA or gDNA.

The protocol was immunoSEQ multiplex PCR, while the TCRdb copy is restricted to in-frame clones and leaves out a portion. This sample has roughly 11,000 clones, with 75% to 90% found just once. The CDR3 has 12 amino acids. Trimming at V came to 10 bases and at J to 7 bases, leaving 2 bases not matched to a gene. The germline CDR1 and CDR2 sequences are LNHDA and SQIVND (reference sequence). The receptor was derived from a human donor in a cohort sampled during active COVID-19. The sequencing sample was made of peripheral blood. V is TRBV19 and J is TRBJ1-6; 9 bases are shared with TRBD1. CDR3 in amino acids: CATGQGNSPLHF. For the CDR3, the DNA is TGTGCCACTGGACAGGGGAATTCACCCCTCCACTTT.